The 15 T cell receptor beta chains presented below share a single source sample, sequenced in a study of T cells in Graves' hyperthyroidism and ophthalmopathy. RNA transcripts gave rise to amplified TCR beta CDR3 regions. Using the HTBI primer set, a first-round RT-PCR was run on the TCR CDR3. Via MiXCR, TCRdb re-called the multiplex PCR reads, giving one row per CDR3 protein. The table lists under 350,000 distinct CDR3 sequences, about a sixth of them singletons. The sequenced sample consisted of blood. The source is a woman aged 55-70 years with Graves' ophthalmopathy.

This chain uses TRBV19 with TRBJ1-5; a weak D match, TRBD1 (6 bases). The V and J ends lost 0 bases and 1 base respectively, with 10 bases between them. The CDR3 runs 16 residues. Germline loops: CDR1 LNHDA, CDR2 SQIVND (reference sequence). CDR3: CASSIDPDRSNQPQHF. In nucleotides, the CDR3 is TGTGCCAGTAGTATAGATCCCGACAGGAGCAATCAGCCCCAGCATTTT.

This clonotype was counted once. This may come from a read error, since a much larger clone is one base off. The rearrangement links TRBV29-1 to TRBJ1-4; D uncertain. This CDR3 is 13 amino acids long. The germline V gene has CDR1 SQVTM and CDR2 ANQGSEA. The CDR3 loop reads CNVAVVADEKLFF. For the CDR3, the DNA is TGCAACGTCGCTGTGGTGGCCGATGAAAAACTGTTTTTT.

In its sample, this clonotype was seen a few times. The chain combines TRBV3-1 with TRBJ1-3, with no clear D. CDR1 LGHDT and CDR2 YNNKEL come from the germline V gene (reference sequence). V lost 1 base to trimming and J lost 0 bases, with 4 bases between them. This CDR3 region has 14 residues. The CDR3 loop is CASSQGLSGNTIYF. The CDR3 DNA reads TGTGCCAGCAGCCAAGGACTCTCTGGAAACACCATATATTTT.

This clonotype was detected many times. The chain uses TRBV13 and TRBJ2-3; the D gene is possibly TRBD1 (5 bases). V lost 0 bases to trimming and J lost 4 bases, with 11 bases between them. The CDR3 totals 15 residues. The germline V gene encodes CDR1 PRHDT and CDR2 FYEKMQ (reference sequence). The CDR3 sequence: CASSLGAGIADTQYF. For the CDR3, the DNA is TGTGCCAGCAGCTTAGGGGCAGGGATTGCAGATACGCAGTATTTT. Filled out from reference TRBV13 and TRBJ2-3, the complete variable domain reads AAGVIQSPRHLIKEKRETATLKCYPIPRHDTVYWYQQGPGQDPQFLISFYEKMQSDKGSIPDRFSAQQFSDYHSELNMSSLELGDSALYFCASSLGAGIADTQYFGPGTRLTVL.

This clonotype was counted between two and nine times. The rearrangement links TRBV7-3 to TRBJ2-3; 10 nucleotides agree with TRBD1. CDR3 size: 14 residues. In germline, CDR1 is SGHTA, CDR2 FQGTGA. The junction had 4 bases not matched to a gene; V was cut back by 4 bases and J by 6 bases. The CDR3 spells CASSSRTGGDTQYF. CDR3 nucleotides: TGTGCCAGCAGCTCTCGGACAGGGGGGGATACGCAGTATTTT.

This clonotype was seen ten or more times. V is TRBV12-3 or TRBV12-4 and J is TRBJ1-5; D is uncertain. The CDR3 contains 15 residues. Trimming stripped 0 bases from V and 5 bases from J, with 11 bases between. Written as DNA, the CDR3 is TGTGCCAGCAGTTTAGCGGGCAGGATTGATCAGCCCCAGCATTTT. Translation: CASSLAGRIDQPQHF.

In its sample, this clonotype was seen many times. The CDR3 DNA reads as TGCGCCAGCAGCCAAGGAGGGGTCGGTGGCGGGGAGCTGTTTTTT. This encodes CASSQGGVGGGELFF. The chain recombines TRBV4-3 with TRBJ2-2; D is perhaps TRBD1 or TRBD2 (5 bases each). V was pared by 1 base and J by 7 bases, with 13 bases between. CDR1 and CDR2 (germline): LGHNA, YSLEER. There are 15 residues in the CDR3.

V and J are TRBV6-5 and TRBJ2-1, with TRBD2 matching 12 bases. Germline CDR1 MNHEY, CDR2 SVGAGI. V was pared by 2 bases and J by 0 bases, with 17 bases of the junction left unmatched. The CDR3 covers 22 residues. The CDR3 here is CASSYDFYITSGGKSSYNEQFF. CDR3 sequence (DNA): TGTGCCAGCAGTTACGATTTCTATATAACTAGCGGGGGGAAGAGCTCCTACAATGAGCAGTTCTTC.

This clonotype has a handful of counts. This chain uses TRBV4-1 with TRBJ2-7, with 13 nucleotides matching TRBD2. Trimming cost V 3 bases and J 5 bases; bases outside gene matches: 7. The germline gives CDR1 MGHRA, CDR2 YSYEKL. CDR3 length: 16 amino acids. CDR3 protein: CASSQETGLAGNEQYF. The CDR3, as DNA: TGCGCCAGCAGCCAGGAAACGGGACTAGCGGGAAACGAGCAGTACTTC.

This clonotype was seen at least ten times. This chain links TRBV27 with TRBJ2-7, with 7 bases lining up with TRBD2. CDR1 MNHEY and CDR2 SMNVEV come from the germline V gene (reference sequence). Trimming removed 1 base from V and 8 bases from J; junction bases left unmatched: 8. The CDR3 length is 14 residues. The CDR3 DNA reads TGTGCCAGCAGTTTATGGGCGGGAGAGGTCCAGCAGTACTTC. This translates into CASSLWAGEVQQYF.

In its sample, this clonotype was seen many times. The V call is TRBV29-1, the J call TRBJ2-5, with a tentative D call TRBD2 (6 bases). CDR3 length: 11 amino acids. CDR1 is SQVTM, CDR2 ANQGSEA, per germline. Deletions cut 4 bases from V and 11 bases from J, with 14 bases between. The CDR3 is CSVGVRGLQYF. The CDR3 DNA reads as TGCAGCGTTGGTGTTCGGGGGTTGCAGTACTTC.

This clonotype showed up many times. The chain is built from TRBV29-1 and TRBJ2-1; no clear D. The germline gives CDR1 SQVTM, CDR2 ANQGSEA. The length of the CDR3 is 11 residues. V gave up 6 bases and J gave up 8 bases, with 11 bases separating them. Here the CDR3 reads CSVATGDEQFF. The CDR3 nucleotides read TGCAGCGTGGCCACCGGAGATGAGCAGTTCTTC.

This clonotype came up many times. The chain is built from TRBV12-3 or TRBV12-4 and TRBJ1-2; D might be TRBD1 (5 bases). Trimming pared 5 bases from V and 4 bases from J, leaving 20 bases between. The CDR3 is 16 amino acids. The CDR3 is CASSHRRASGLYGYTF. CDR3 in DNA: TGTGCCAGCAGTCACCGCAGGGCCTCCGGCCTCTATGGCTACACCTTC.

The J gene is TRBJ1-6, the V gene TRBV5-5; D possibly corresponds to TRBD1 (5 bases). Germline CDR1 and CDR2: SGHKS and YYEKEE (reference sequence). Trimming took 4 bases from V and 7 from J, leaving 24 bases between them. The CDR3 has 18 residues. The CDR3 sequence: CASSVARGGGVRNSPLHF. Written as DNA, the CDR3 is TGTGCCAGCAGCGTGGCCCGCGGTGGAGGGGTGAGGAATTCACCCCTCCACTTT.

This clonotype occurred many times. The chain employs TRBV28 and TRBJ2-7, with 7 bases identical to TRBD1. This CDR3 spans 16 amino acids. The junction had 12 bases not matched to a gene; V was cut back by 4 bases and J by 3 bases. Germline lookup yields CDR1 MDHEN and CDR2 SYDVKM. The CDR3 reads CASSSPGDSLNYEQYF. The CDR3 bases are TGTGCCAGCAGTTCCCCCGGGGACAGCCTAAACTACGAGCAGTACTTC.